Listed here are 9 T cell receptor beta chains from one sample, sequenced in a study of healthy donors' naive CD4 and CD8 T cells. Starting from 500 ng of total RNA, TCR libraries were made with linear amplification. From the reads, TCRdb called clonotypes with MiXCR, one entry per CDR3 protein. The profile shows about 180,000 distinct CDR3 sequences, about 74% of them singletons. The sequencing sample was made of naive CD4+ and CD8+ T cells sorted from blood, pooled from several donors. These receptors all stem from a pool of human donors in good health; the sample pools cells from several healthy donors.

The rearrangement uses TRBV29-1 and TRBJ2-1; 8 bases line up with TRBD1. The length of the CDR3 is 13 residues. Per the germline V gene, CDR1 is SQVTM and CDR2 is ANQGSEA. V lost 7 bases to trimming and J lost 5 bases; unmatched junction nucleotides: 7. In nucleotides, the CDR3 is TGCAGCGGCAGGACAGGGTTCGACAATGAGCAGTTCTTC. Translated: CSGRTGFDNEQFF.

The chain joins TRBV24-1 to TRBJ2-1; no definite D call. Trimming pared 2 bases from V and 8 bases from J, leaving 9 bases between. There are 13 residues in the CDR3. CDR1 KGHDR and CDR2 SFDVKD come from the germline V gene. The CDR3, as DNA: TGTGCCACCAGTGATTCCACAGATGATGAGCAGTTCTTC. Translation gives CATSDSTDDEQFF.

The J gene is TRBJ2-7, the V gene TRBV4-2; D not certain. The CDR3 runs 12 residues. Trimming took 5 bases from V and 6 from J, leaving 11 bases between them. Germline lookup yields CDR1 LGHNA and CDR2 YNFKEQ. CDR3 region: CASSASGGEQYF. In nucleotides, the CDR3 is TGTGCCAGCAGCGCGTCGGGTGGCGAGCAGTACTTC.

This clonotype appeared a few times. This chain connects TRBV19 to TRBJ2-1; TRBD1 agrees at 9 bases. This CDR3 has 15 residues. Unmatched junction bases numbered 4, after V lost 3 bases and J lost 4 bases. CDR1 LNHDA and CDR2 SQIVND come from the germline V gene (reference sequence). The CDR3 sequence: CASSIVGQGYNEQFF. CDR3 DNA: TGTGCCAGTAGTATCGTCGGACAGGGGTACAATGAGCAGTTCTTC. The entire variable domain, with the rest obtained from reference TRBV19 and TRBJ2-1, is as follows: DGGITQSPKYLFRKEGQNVTLSCEQNLNHDAMYWYRQDPGQGLRLIYYSQIVNDFQKGDIAEGYSVSREKKESFPLTVTSAQKNPTAFYLCASSIVGQGYNEQFFGPGTRLTVL.

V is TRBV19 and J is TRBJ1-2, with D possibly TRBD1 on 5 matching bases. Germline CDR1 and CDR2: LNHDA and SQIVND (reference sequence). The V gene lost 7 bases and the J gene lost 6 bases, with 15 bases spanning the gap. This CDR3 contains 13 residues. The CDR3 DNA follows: TGTGCCAGTACCCCCTCCTGGGACCATGGCTACACCTTC. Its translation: CASTPSWDHGYTF.

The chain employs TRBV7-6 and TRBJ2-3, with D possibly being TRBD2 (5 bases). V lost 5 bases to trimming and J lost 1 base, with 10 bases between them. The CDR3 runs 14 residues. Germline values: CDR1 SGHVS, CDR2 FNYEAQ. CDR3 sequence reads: CASSRLSGTDTQYF. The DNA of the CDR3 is TGTGCCAGCAGCCGTCTTAGCGGCACAGATACGCAGTATTTT. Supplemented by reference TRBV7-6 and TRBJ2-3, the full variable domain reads GAGVSQSPRYKVTKRGQDVALRCDPISGHVSLYWYRQALGQGPEFLTYFNYEAQQDKSGLPNDRFSAERPEGSISTLTIQRTEQRDSAMYRCASSRLSGTDTQYFGPGTRLTVL.

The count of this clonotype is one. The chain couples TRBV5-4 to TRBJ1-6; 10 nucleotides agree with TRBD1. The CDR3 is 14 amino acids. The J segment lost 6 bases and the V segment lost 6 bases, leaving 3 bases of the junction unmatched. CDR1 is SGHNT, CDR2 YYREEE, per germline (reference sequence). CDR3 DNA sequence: TGTGCCAGCACCTGGGACAGGGGTAATTCACCCCTCCACTTT. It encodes CASTWDRGNSPLHF. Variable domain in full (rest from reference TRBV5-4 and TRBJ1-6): ETGVTQSPTHLIKTRGQQVTLRCSSQSGHNTVSWYQQALGQGPQFIFQYYREEENGRGNFPPRFSGLQFPNYSSELNVNALELDDSALYLCASTWDRGNSPLHFGNGTRLTVT.

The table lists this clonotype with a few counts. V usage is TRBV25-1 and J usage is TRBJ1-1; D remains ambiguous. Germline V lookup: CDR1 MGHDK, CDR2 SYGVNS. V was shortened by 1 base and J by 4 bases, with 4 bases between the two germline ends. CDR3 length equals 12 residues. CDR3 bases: TGTGCCAGCAGTGAATGGAGCACTGAAGCTTTCTTT. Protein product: CASSEWSTEAFF. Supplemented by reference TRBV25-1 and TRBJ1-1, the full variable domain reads EADIYQTPRYLVIGTGKKITLECSQTMGHDKMYWYQQDPGMELHLIHYSYGVNSTEKGDLSSESTVSRIRTEHFPLTLESARPSHTSQYLCASSEWSTEAFFGQGTRLTVV.

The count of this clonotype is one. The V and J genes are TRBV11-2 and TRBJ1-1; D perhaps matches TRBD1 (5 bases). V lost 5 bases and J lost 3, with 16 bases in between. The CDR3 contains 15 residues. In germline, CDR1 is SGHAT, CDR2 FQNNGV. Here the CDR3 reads CASSLRGRQDTEAFF. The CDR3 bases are TGTGCCAGCAGCCTACGGGGGAGGCAAGACACTGAAGCTTTCTTT.